The clone carrying this T cell receptor beta chain appeared a single time. The sample originates from a study of blood T cell repertoires in COVID-19. Study-wide context: Collection of acute and convalescent COVID-19 samples took place in the United States, Italy and Spain.

The method was immunoSEQ multiplex PCR; TCRdb's version includes in-frame clones alone and lacks a portion of them. The sample has tens of thousands of clones; about four fifths are singletons. V was pared by 5 bases and J by 5 bases, with 12 bases between. The CDR3 covers 14 residues. Germline V gene sequence: CDR1 SEHNR, CDR2 FQNEAQ (reference sequence). A Seattle source enrolled patients during active infection and followed them longitudinally. The chain employs TRBV7-9 and TRBJ2-2; D is unresolved. The receptor comes from a woman of 80 years or more with COVID-19, enrolled during active disease. Sequencing was performed on peripheral blood. The CDR3 here is CASSLNSLTGELFF. In DNA form, the CDR3 reads TGTGCCAGCAGCCTAAACTCCCTAACCGGGGAGCTGTTTTTT.